This T cell receptor (beta chain) came from a study of regulatory T cells in long-lasting Graves disease. Time point meaning: newly diagnosed GD, antithyroid drugs for less than 3 months. RNA isolated from PBMCs was used to make the TCR library. Germline V gene sequence: CDR1 MNHEY, CDR2 SVGEGT. This CDR3 spans 14 amino acids. V was shortened by 6 bases and J by 8 bases, with 17 bases between the two germline ends. CDR3 regions were amplified by Arm-PCR using iRepertoire HTBI primers to build TCR beta libraries. One entry per CDR3 protein results from TCRdb running MiXCR on the multiplex PCR reads. The repertoire holds about 540,000 distinct CDR3 sequences, with approximately 13% as singletons. This clonotype was counted at least ten times. These data also formed part of another study, on T cells in Graves' hyperthyroidism and ophthalmopathy. That paper states: From stable hyperthyroidism, ophthalmopathy was set apart by a 13 V-J model.

V usage is TRBV6-2 or TRBV6-3 and J usage is TRBJ2-1, with D maybe TRBD2 (6 bases). This clonotype was sampled from a man aged 25-45 years with Graves disease. Sequenced material: peripheral blood mononuclear cells (PBMCs), taken at new diagnosis, from a patient treated with antithyroid drugs. The chain's CDR3 is CASSRNGGGDEQFF. CDR3 nucleotides: TGTGCCAGCAGCCGGAATGGGGGAGGCGATGAGCAGTTCTTC.